This T cell receptor beta chain was documented in a study of T cells expressing NK-cell markers. As the method of synthesis, 5'RACE template switching with UMIs yielded TCR beta cDNA. TCRdb processed the 5' RACE reads again and assigns one entry to each CDR3 protein, with no DNA. The sample has hundreds of thousands of distinct CDR3 sequences. CDR3 length: 13 amino acids. Germline assignment: CDR1 SGHAT and CDR2 FQNNGV. This sequence joins TRBV11-2 and TRBJ2-1; there is no DNA to check the TCRdb D call of TRBD2. This TCR came from a woman aged 18 to 75 in good health. The specimen was blood T cells: a sorted CD56 or NKG2C T cell subset, CD4+ or CD8+ T cells, or bulk PBMC T cells (not recorded which). CDR3 in amino acids: CASRQSGGLEQFF.